The 10 T cell receptor beta chains listed next were all sequenced from one sample in a study of T cell repertoires in cytomegalovirus infection. TCRdb recomputed calls from the reads with MiXCR, one row per CDR3 protein. Of 740,000 or so distinct CDR3 sequences in the sample, 35% to 40% were seen once. Input material: PBMCs. The receptors shown here come from a human donor in good health (CMV status not recorded). Some clones in this sample may be carry-over from other donors' samples.

Many counts were recorded for this clonotype. This rearrangement joins TRBV28 to TRBJ2-5; 11 nucleotides align to TRBD1. The germline V gene encodes CDR1 MDHEN and CDR2 SYDVKM. CDR3 length equals 15 residues. V shed 3 bases and J 3 bases; nucleotides not matched to a gene: 3. The CDR3 loop reads CASSLGQGEEETQYF. The DNA for the CDR3 is TGTGCCAGCAGTTTGGGACAGGGGGAAGAAGAGACCCAGTACTTC.

The chain links TRBV12-3 or TRBV12-4 to TRBJ2-1, with D perhaps being TRBD1 or TRBD2 (6 bases each). CDR3 size: 13 residues. V lost 2 bases and J lost 6, with 8 bases in between. In nucleotides, the CDR3 is TGTGCCAGCAGTTTAAAGGGGGGCAATGAGCAGTTCTTC. Translated: CASSLKGGNEQFF.

The V gene is TRBV19, the J gene TRBJ2-2; no clear D. This CDR3 contains 14 residues. Germline V gives CDR1 LNHDA, CDR2 SQIVND (reference sequence). The V and J ends lost 3 bases and 0 bases respectively, with 5 bases between them. The DNA of the CDR3 is TGTGCCAGTAGTATTGTGGCGAACACCGGGGAGCTGTTTTTT. It is translated as CASSIVANTGELFF. The full variable domain, with the rest looked up from reference TRBV19 and TRBJ2-2, is DGGITQSPKYLFRKEGQNVTLSCEQNLNHDAMYWYRQDPGQGLRLIYYSQIVNDFQKGDIAEGYSVSREKKESFPLTVTSAQKNPTAFYLCASSIVANTGELFFGEGSRLTVL.

V usage is TRBV19 and J usage is TRBJ2-1; possible D gene TRBD2, 6 bases. The CDR3 extends over 15 amino acids. Germline lookup yields CDR1 LNHDA and CDR2 SQIVND (reference sequence). V was trimmed by 6 bases and J by 4 bases, leaving 16 bases between them. The CDR3 here is CASSSAGLPYNEQFF. The DNA of the CDR3 is TGTGCCAGTAGCTCCGCGGGACTTCCATACAATGAGCAGTTCTTC.

This clonotype was observed once. The chain has TRBV27 and TRBJ2-3, with 12 bases fitting TRBD2. Germline CDR1 is MNHEY and CDR2 is SMNVEV (reference sequence). After removal of 3 bases from V and 4 bases from J, the junction contained 8 bases not matched to a gene. This CDR3 spans 17 amino acids. CDR3 DNA: TGTGCCAGCAGTTTCCATCCTCTAGCGGGGGGGCCAGATACGCAGTATTTT. Translated: CASSFHPLAGGPDTQYF.

The chain couples TRBV29-1 to TRBJ2-3; no reliable D call. Trimming removed 0 bases from V and 6 bases from J, with 16 bases in between. The germline CDR1 and CDR2 sequences are SQVTM and ANQGSEA. The length of the CDR3 is 15 residues. CDR3 DNA: TGCAGCGTTGAAGATCCGGAGACATACTATGATACGCAGTATTTT. As protein: CSVEDPETYYDTQYF.

This clonotype was counted between two and nine times. The chain has TRBV10-3 and TRBJ2-3; 7 bases match TRBD2. The V gene's germline CDR1 is ENHRY and CDR2 SYGVKD. The length of the CDR3 is 20 residues. V dropped 6 bases and J dropped 2; count of bases not matched to a gene: 23. CDR3 region: CAIRVYTPGLVKPDTDTQYF. CDR3 nucleotides: TGTGCCATCAGGGTTTACACGCCCGGACTAGTCAAGCCAGACACAGATACGCAGTATTTT.

This clonotype appeared once. J is TRBJ2-2 and V is TRBV7-2; D call uncertain. CDR1 and CDR2 (germline): SGHTA, FQGNSA. This CDR3 contains 15 residues. V was clipped by 2 bases and J by 6 bases, with 13 bases between them. The CDR3 sequence: CASSLRDSLSGELFF. Here the CDR3 DNA reads TGTGCCAGCAGCTTAAGGGATAGTCTTTCCGGGGAGCTGTTTTTT.

The sample holds a few counts of this clonotype. CDR3 DNA: TGTGCCAGCAGTGAGTATCGGACGTCGTATGGCTACACCTTC. This sequence encodes CASSEYRTSYGYTF. The chain joins TRBV6-1 to TRBJ1-2; D is undetermined. The germline V and J ends were trimmed by 3 bases and 5 bases, with 13 bases remaining between them. Germline V gene sequence: CDR1 MNHNS, CDR2 SASEGT. The CDR3 totals 14 residues.

The J gene is TRBJ2-2, the V gene TRBV28; 8 nucleotides line up with TRBD1. V shed 4 bases, J shed 1 base, and the junction held 11 bases outside the gene matches. Germline V gene sequence: CDR1 MDHEN, CDR2 SYDVKM. The CDR3 runs to 18 residues. CDR3 sequence: CASSSPLGQDRNTGELFF. For the CDR3, the DNA is TGTGCCAGCAGTTCCCCCCTGGGACAGGATAGGAACACCGGGGAGCTGTTTTTT.